The 32 T cell receptor beta chains below were found in one sample sequenced in a study of shared clonotypes between healthy human individuals. Profiled with immunoSEQ multiplex PCR; TCRdb holds only in-frame clones, not every one. The repertoire holds roughly 2 million clones, with approximately 96% as singletons. The sample comprised naive CD4+ T cells sorted from blood. Subset denoted: CD45RA+ positively selected. The origin of the receptors is a man younger than 35 in good health.

The chain uses TRBV5-1 and TRBJ1-6; D is perhaps TRBD1 (5 bases). Germline CDR1 is SGHRS and CDR2 is YFSETQ. The CDR3 runs 20 residues. V lost 0 bases and J 8 bases, leaving 27 bases between the germline ends. The CDR3 region has the DNA TGCGCCAGCAGCTTGGGGCCTACCGCCTGGGGCAGGGCTACGGATTCACCCCTCCACTTT. As protein: CASSLGPTAWGRATDSPLHF.

The V and J genes are TRBV27 and TRBJ2-7, with TRBD2 matching 11 bases. The V gene's germline CDR1 is MNHEY and CDR2 SMNVEV (reference sequence). The CDR3 extends over 15 amino acids. Germline trimming cut 5 bases from V and 4 bases from J; bases unmatched to any gene: 7. In nucleotides, the CDR3 is TGTGCCAGCAGTCCGTTAGCGGGGGGGCCTTACGAGCAGTACTTC. This sequence encodes CASSPLAGGPYEQYF.

This clone was seen only once. The V call is TRBV18, the J call TRBJ1-6; D remains ambiguous. CDR1 is KGHSH, CDR2 LQKENI, per germline. The CDR3 contains 16 residues. V was clipped by 2 bases and J by 5 bases, with 13 bases between them. CDR3 in amino acids: CASSPYVFGDNSPLHF. The CDR3 DNA reads as TGTGCCAGCTCACCATATGTTTTCGGAGATAATTCACCCCTCCACTTT.

The rearrangement joins TRBV5-4 to TRBJ2-5; 9 nucleotides align to TRBD1. The CDR3 length is 14 residues. Germline lookup yields CDR1 SGHNT and CDR2 YYREEE (reference sequence). The trim removed 4 bases at V and 6 bases at J, leaving 7 bases unmatched. The CDR3 nucleotides are TGTGCCAGCAGCACCGACAGGGGGGGACAGACCCAGTACTTC. Translated, it gives CASSTDRGGQTQYF.

The chain is built from TRBV29-1 and TRBJ2-3, with TRBD1 matching over 7 bases. Germline CDR1 SQVTM, CDR2 ANQGSEA. This CDR3 is 13 amino acids long. The CDR3 coding sequence is TGCAGTTGCGGGCAGGGGGACACAGATACGCAGTATTTT. It yields the protein CSCGQGDTDTQYF.

J is TRBJ2-1 and V is TRBV9; 7 nucleotides match TRBD2. CDR1 and CDR2 from the germline V gene are SGDLS and YYNGEE. This CDR3 comprises 15 residues. The V segment lost 2 bases and the J segment 9 bases; nucleotides outside the gene matches: 11. In DNA, the CDR3 is TGTGCCAGCAGCGTTCGGGAGGACCCTTCAGGTGAGCAGTTCTTC. Residues: CASSVREDPSGEQFF.

Of note for this clone: The sample carries other DNA sequences with the same CDR3. This chain connects TRBV5-1 to TRBJ1-3; possible D gene TRBD1, 5 bases. CDR3 length: 16 residues. Trimming removed 0 bases at V and 1 base at J, with 11 bases between. Germline V gene sequence: CDR1 SGHRS, CDR2 YFSETQ. The CDR3 coding sequence is TGCGCCAGCAGCTTGGGACAGATCCTGTCTGGAAACACCATATATTTT. This codes for CASSLGQILSGNTIYF.

The V gene is TRBV5-6, the J gene TRBJ2-7; no clear D. The CDR3 is made up of 13 amino acids. Germline-derived CDR1 and CDR2 are SGHDT and YYEEEE. Trimming left V 4 bases short and J 2 bases short, with 10 bases between. The CDR3 nucleotides read TGTGCCAGCAGCCCATCGACCCCCTACGAGCAGTACTTC. This encodes CASSPSTPYEQYF.

The V call is TRBV15, the J call TRBJ1-6, with D unresolved. V was pared by 3 bases and J by 0 bases, with 12 bases between. The CDR3 is 17 residues long. CDR1 is LNHNV and CDR2 is YYDKDF in the germline V gene (reference sequence). The DNA of the CDR3 is TGTGCCACCAGCAGGGAGTACACGAGCTCCTATAATTCACCCCTCCACTTT. Its protein is CATSREYTSSYNSPLHF.

This chain uses TRBV10-3 with TRBJ2-1; tentatively, D is TRBD2 (6 bases). V was cut by 8 bases and J by 7 bases, with 15 bases left in between. This CDR3 has 13 amino acids. Germline CDR1 is ENHRY and CDR2 is SYGVKD. In DNA, the CDR3 is TGTGCCATCGGGGTACTAGCCGATAATGAGCAGTTCTTC. Residues: CAIGVLADNEQFF.

In this sample, this clone turned up once. The chain has TRBV18 and TRBJ2-1, with 7 bases that match TRBD2. The CDR3 totals 14 residues. CDR1 and CDR2 (germline): KGHSH, LQKENI. V shed 6 bases and J 8 bases; nucleotides not matched to a gene: 10. This CDR3 reads CASSVGGSLDEQFF. The CDR3 nucleotides read TGTGCCAGCTCCGTGGGGGGGTCGTTGGATGAGCAGTTCTTC.

The chain joins TRBV7-8 to TRBJ2-3; D is perhaps TRBD2 (6 bases). The V end was cut by 2 bases, the J end by 5 bases, with 11 bases between. Per germline, CDR1 SGHVS and CDR2 FQNEAQ. This CDR3 contains 14 residues. The CDR3 DNA follows: TGTGCCAGCAGCTTATCGGGAGTGATAGATACGCAGTATTTT. Encoded protein: CASSLSGVIDTQYF.

The V gene is TRBV27, the J gene TRBJ1-1, with D perhaps TRBD1 (5 bases). Trimming pared 5 bases from V and 7 bases from J, leaving 17 bases between. Germline-derived CDR1 and CDR2 are MNHEY and SMNVEV (reference sequence). CDR3 length: 14 residues. CDR3 residues: CASSPLEGLGEAFF. The CDR3 nucleotides are TGTGCCAGCAGTCCATTGGAGGGGCTGGGTGAAGCTTTCTTT.

The chain uses TRBV2 and TRBJ1-5; 8 nucleotides align to TRBD1. The CDR3 covers 15 residues. Trimming at V came to 5 bases and at J to 2 bases, leaving 5 bases not matched to a gene. Germline V gives CDR1 SNHLY, CDR2 FYNNEI. CDR3 DNA sequence: TGTGCCAGCAGTTCCACAGGGGGAGGCAATCAGCCCCAGCATTTT. Translating gives CASSSTGGGNQPQHF.

The rearrangement uses TRBV30 and TRBJ1-3, with D perhaps TRBD1 (5 bases). Germline V gene lookup returns CDR1 GTSNPN and CDR2 SVGIG (reference sequence). The CDR3 extends over 16 amino acids. V was shortened by 3 bases and J by 2 bases, with 17 bases between the two germline ends. Here the CDR3 DNA reads TGTGCCTGGAGCCCCCCCTCCATCAGGGCTGGAAACACCATATATTTT. This sequence encodes CAWSPPSIRAGNTIYF.

This clone was seen just once. This chain links TRBV6-5 with TRBJ1-2; D is ambiguous. Germline CDR1 reads MNHEY; CDR2 reads SVGAGI. V was clipped by 6 bases and J by 6 bases, with 20 bases between them. The CDR3 is 15 residues long. DNA of the CDR3: TGTGCCAGCAGATTCGGGAGGATGGTTCTTGATGGCTACACCTTC. The encoded protein is CASRFGRMVLDGYTF.

This chain links TRBV7-2 with TRBJ2-3; weak D call: TRBD2 (5 bases). The V gene's germline CDR1 is SGHTA and CDR2 FQGNSA. The CDR3 runs to 15 residues. Deletions cut 2 bases from V and 3 bases from J, with 12 bases between. The CDR3 region is CASSLREGSTDTQYF. DNA for the CDR3: TGTGCCAGCAGCTTAAGAGAGGGCTCTACAGATACGCAGTATTTT.

The genes are TRBV6-5 and TRBJ2-7; 9 positions agree with TRBD1. Trimming cost V 6 bases and J 4 bases; bases outside gene matches: 10. In germline, CDR1 is MNHEY, CDR2 SVGAGI. The CDR3 length is 15 residues. CDR3 sequence reads: CASRGPGQGTYEQYF. Here the CDR3 DNA reads TGTGCCAGCAGAGGACCGGGACAGGGAACTTACGAGCAGTACTTC.

V usage is TRBV10-3 and J usage is TRBJ2-7; D not resolved. V shed 6 bases and J shed 1 base, with 10 bases lying between them. This CDR3 is 13 amino acids long. The germline CDR1 and CDR2 sequences are ENHRY and SYGVKD. The CDR3 DNA reads as TGTGCCATCAGGAGTTTTAGTTCCTACGAGCAGTACTTC. It codes for CAIRSFSSYEQYF.

The genes are TRBV2 and TRBJ1-1, with D possibly being TRBD1 (6 bases). The V and J ends lost 0 bases and 4 bases respectively, with 18 bases between them. This CDR3 has 17 amino acids. Germline-derived CDR1 and CDR2 are SNHLY and FYNNEI. The CDR3 region has the DNA TGTGCCAGCAGTGAAGCGTGGGTCGGGGGCTGGATCACTGAAGCTTTCTTT. Translating gives CASSEAWVGGWITEAFF.

The rearrangement uses TRBV27 and TRBJ1-2; tentatively, D is TRBD1 (5 bases). This CDR3 comprises 15 residues. V was pared by 4 bases and J by 2 bases, with 14 bases between. CDR1 is MNHEY and CDR2 is SMNVEV in the germline V gene (reference sequence). CDR3 sequence (DNA): TGTGCCAGCAGTTCCTTTGGAAGGGACAACTATGGCTACACCTTC. Residues: CASSSFGRDNYGYTF.

V is TRBV12-5 and J is TRBJ2-4; D gene ambiguous. Germline loops: CDR1 LGHNT, CDR2 FRNRAP. This CDR3 is built from 15 residues. V shed 1 base and J shed 3 bases, with 10 bases lying between them. The CDR3: CASGLGAVDKNIQYF. The DNA of the CDR3 is TGTGCTAGTGGTTTGGGCGCCGTGGACAAAAACATTCAGTACTTC.

The chain couples TRBV9 to TRBJ2-7, with 7 positions matching TRBD1. Trimming removed 0 bases from V and 5 bases from J; junction bases left unmatched: 8. This CDR3 has 15 amino acids. CDR1 and CDR2 (germline): SGDLS, YYNGEE. CDR3 bases: TGTGCCAGCAGCGTAGAGGACAGGACGGGCCACGAGCAGTACTTC. Protein: CASSVEDRTGHEQYF.

The chain uses TRBV5-1 and TRBJ2-2; 9 positions agree with TRBD1. V shed 4 bases, J shed 6 bases, and the junction held 7 bases outside the gene matches. The germline gives CDR1 SGHRS, CDR2 YFSETQ. The CDR3 covers 15 residues. The CDR3 loop reads CASSPGQGMAGELFF. In nucleotides, the CDR3 is TGCGCCAGCAGCCCAGGACAGGGGATGGCCGGGGAGCTGTTTTTT.

This sequence joins TRBV6-5 and TRBJ2-1; the D gene is possibly TRBD1 (6 bases). From germline, CDR1 is MNHEY and CDR2 SVGAGI. V was pared by 2 bases and J by 8 bases, with 16 bases between. CDR3 length: 15 residues. The CDR3 nucleotides are TGTGCCAGCAGTTACGAACAGGGTGGCCTTTATGAGCAGTTCTTC. Translation: CASSYEQGGLYEQFF.

This clone was counted once. The chain uses TRBV19 and TRBJ1-1, with D perhaps TRBD1 (5 bases). This CDR3 region has 15 residues. Trimming took 4 bases from V and 3 from J, leaving 15 bases between them. Per germline, CDR1 LNHDA and CDR2 SQIVND (reference sequence). The CDR3 here is CASSRAGQGYTEAFF. The DNA of the CDR3 is TGTGCCAGTAGTAGAGCCGGGCAGGGTTACACTGAAGCTTTCTTT.

The rearrangement joins TRBV25-1 to TRBJ2-7; 7 nucleotides agree with TRBD1. The trim removed 2 bases at V and 3 bases at J, leaving 4 bases unmatched. The CDR3 is made up of 14 amino acids. Germline lookup yields CDR1 MGHDK and CDR2 SYGVNS. The CDR3 nucleotides read TGTGCCAGCAGTGAAGGGCAGGGGGACTACGAGCAGTACTTC. Amino acid sequence: CASSEGQGDYEQYF.

This clone has only one observation. This chain uses TRBV7-8 with TRBJ2-7; TRBD1 matches at 9 bases. With V trimmed by 3 bases and J by 1 base, 10 bases remained unmatched. The CDR3 sequence is 17 residues long. CDR1 SGHVS and CDR2 FQNEAQ come from the germline V gene. Here the CDR3 reads CASSFILRGQGSYEQYF. CDR3 nucleotides: TGTGCCAGCAGCTTCATTTTGAGGGGACAGGGATCCTACGAGCAGTACTTC.

The V gene is TRBV6-5, the J gene TRBJ2-7; the match to TRBD1 covers 9 bases. The CDR3 contains 14 residues. J gave up 5 bases and V 4 bases, and 6 bases lay outside the gene matches. CDR1 MNHEY and CDR2 SVGAGI come from the germline V gene. The CDR3 reads CASSWGTGRDEQYF. CDR3 DNA sequence: TGTGCCAGCAGTTGGGGGACAGGGCGCGACGAGCAGTACTTC.

CDR3 sequence reads: CASSWTANTEAFF. CDR3 in DNA: TGTGCCAGCAGCTGGACAGCGAACACTGAAGCTTTCTTT. V and J are TRBV7-8 and TRBJ1-1, with a tentative D call TRBD1 (6 bases). Germline CDR1 reads SGHVS; CDR2 reads FQNEAQ. The CDR3 consists of 13 residues. Between the trimmed V and J ends, which lost 4 bases and 1 base, there was a span of 7 bases.

The chain carries TRBV30 and TRBJ1-1, with TRBD1 as a possible D gene (5 bases). The V end lost 3 bases, the J end lost 4 bases, and 18 bases lay between the germline ends. This CDR3 is built from 15 residues. Germline V gene data show CDR1 as GTSNPN and CDR2 as SVGIG (reference sequence). This chain's CDR3 is CAWRGLSGWITEAFF. The CDR3 DNA follows: TGTGCCTGGAGGGGCCTTTCAGGGTGGATCACTGAAGCTTTCTTT.

J is TRBJ2-5 and V is TRBV2; D gene unclear. The germline V and J ends were trimmed by 2 bases and 4 bases, with 14 bases remaining between them. CDR1 and CDR2 (germline): SNHLY, FYNNEI. The CDR3 runs to 15 residues. CDR3 sequence (DNA): TGTGCCAGCAGTGAACGAGCTATTTTGGGAGAGACCCAGTACTTC. It encodes CASSERAILGETQYF.